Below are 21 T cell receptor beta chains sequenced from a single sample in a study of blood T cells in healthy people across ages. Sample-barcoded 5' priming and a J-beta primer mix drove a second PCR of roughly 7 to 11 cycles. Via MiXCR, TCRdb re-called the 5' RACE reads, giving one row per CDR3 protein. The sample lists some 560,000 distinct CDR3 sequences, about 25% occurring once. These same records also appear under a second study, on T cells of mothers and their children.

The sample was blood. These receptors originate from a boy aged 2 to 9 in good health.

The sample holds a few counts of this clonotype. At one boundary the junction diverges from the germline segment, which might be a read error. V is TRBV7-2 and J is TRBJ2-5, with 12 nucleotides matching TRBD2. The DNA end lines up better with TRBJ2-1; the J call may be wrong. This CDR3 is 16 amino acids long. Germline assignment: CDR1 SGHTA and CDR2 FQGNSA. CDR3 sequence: CASSLNRLAGVYEQFF. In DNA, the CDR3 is TGCGCCAGCAGCTTAAACCGACTAGCGGGAGTCTATGAGCAGTTCTTC.

The CDR3 nucleotides are TGCAGTTCCCCCGGGCGGCAGGGGGATTACAGCACCTATGGCTACACCTTC. Amino acids: CSSPGRQGDYSTYGYTF. This sequence joins TRBV20-1 and TRBJ1-2; 7 bases fit TRBD1. V lost 8 bases to trimming and J lost 4 bases; unmatched junction nucleotides: 22. Germline CDR1 reads DFQATT; CDR2 reads SNEGSKA (reference sequence). This CDR3 is 17 amino acids long.

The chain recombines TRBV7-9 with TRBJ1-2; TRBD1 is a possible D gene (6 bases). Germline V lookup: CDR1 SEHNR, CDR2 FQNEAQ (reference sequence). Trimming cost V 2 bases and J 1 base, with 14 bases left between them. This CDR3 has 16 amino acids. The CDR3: CASSLKYRGRNYGYTF. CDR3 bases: TGTGCCAGCAGCTTAAAGTATCGGGGGCGTAACTATGGCTACACCTTC.

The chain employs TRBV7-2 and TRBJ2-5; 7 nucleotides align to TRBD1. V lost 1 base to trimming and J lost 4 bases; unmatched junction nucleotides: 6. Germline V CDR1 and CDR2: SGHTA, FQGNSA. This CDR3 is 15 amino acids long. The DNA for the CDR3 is TGTGCCAGCAGCTTAGACAGGGGTTCCCGAGAGACCCAGTACTTC. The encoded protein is CASSLDRGSRETQYF.

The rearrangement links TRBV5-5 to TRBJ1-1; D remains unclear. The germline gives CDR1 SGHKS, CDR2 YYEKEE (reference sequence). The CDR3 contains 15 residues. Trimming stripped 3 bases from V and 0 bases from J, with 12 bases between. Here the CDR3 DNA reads TGTGCCAGCAGCTATCGACCAGTTATGAACACTGAAGCTTTCTTT. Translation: CASSYRPVMNTEAFF. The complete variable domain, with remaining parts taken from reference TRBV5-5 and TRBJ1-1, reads DAGVTQSPTHLIKTRGQQVTLRCSPISGHKSVSWYQQVLGQGPQFIFQYYEKEERGRGNFPDRFSARQFPNYSSELNVNALLLGDSALYLCASSYRPVMNTEAFFGQGTRLTVV.

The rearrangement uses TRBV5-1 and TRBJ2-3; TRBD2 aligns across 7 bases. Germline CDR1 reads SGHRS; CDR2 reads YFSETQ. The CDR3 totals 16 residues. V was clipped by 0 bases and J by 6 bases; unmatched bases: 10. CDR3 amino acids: CASSLDPGDYLDTQYF. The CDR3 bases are TGCGCCAGCAGCTTGGACCCGGGGGACTACTTGGATACGCAGTATTTT.

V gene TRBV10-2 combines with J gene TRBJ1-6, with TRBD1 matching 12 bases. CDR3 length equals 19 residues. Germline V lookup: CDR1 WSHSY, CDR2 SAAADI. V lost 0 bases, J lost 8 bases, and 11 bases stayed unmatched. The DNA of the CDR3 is TGCGCCAGCAGTGAGTCCAGAGGGACAGGGGGCAGATATTATTCACCCCTCCACTTT. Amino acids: CASSESRGTGGRYYSPLHF.

The CDR3 is CASTRNLDALGGYTF. CDR3 DNA sequence: TGTGCCAGTACCAGAAACCTGGACGCCCTAGGGGGCTACACCTTC. The chain couples TRBV19 to TRBJ1-2; D is unresolved. The germline V gene has CDR1 LNHDA and CDR2 SQIVND (reference sequence). The CDR3 has 15 residues. With 7 bases removed from V and 8 bases from J, the gap between germline ends came to 23 bases.

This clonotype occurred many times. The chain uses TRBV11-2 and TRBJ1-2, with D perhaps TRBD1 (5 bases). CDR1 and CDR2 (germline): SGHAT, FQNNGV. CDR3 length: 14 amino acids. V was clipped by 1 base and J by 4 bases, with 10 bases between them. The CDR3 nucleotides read TGTGCCAGCAGCTTAGGCAGGGCCTCCTATGGCTACACCTTC. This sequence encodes CASSLGRASYGYTF.

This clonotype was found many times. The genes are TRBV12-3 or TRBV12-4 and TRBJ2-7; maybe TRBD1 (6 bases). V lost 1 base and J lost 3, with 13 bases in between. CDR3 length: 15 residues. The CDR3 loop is CASSLEGGQFYEQYF. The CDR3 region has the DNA TGTGCCAGCAGTTTAGAAGGCGGACAGTTCTACGAGCAGTACTTC.

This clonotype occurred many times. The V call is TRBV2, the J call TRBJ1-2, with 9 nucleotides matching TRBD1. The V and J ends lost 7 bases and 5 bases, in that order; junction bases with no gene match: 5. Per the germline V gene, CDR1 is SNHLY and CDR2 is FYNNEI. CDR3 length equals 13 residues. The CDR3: CASKTGGKYGYTF. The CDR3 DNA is TGTGCCAGCAAGACAGGGGGGAAATATGGCTACACCTTC.

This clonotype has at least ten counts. The CDR3 DNA reads TGCGCCAGCAGCCCCAGGGGCGACAGCTCTGGGGCCAACGTCCTGACTTTC. This translates into CASSPRGDSSGANVLTF. The chain employs TRBV5-1 and TRBJ2-6; maybe TRBD1 (6 bases). Trimming took 4 bases from V and 0 from J, leaving 14 bases between them. The CDR3 loop spans 17 amino acids. Germline V gene data show CDR1 as SGHRS and CDR2 as YFSETQ.

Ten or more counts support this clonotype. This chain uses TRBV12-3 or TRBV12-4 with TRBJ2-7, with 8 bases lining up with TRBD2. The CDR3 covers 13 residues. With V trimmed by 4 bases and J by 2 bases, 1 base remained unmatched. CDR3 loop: CASSSLAAYEQYF. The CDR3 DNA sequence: TGTGCCAGCAGTTCACTAGCGGCCTACGAGCAGTACTTC.

CDR3 amino acids: CASSRRTGGEETQYF. The CDR3 DNA reads as TGTGCCAGCAGCCGCCGGACAGGGGGCGAAGAGACCCAGTACTTC. V usage is TRBV14 and J usage is TRBJ2-5; 11 bases align to TRBD1. The CDR3 is 15 residues long. V lost 4 bases and J lost 3; bases outside the gene matches: 4. The germline CDR1 and CDR2 sequences are SGHDN and FVKESK.

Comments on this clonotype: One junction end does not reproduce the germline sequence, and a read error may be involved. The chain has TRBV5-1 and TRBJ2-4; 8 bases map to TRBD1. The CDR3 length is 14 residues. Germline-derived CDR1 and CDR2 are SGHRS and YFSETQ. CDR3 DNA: TGCACCAGCAGCTTGGGCCAGGGGGCAAACATTCAGTACTTC. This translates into CTSSLGQGANIQYF.

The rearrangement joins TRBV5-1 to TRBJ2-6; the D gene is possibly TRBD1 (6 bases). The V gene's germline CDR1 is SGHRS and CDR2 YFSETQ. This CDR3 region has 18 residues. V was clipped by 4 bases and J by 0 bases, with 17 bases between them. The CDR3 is CASSGVTGLGSGANVLTF. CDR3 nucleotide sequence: TGCGCCAGCAGCGGCGTTACAGGGTTGGGCTCTGGGGCCAACGTCCTGACTTTC.

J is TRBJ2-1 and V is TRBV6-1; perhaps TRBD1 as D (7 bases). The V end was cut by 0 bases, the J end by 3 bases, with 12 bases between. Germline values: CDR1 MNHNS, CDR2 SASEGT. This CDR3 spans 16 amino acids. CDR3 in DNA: TGTGCCAGCAGTGAAGCTCGGCAGGGGGGCTACAATGAGCAGTTCTTC. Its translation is CASSEARQGGYNEQFF.

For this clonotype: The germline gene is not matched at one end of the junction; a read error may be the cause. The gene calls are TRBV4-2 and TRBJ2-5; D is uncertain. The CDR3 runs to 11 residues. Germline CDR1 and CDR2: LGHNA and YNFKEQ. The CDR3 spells CASSQGSVRHF. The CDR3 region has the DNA TGTGCCAGCAGCCAAGGGAGTGTTCGACACTTC.

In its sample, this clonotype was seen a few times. The CDR3: CASSLIAGSSYEQYF. The CDR3 DNA follows: TGCGCCAGCAGCCTTATCGCGGGCAGCTCCTACGAGCAGTACTTC. J is TRBJ2-7 and V is TRBV5-1; possibly TRBD2 for D (5 bases). The germline CDR1 and CDR2 sequences are SGHRS and YFSETQ. V was clipped by 4 bases and J by 0 bases, with 14 bases between them. The CDR3 consists of 15 residues. Full variable domain (rest looked up from reference TRBV5-1 and TRBJ2-7): KAGVTQTPRYLIKTRGQQVTLSCSPISGHRSVSWYQQTPGQGLQFLFEYFSETQRNKGNFPGRFSGRQFSNSRSEMNVSTLELGDSALYLCASSLIAGSSYEQYFGPGTRLTVT.

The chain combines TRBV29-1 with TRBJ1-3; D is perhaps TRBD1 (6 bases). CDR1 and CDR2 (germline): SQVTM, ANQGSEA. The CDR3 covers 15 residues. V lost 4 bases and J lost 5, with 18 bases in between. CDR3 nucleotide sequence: TGCAGCGTTGGAGACGACAGGCCGGGCCGAAACACCATATATTTT. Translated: CSVGDDRPGRNTIYF.

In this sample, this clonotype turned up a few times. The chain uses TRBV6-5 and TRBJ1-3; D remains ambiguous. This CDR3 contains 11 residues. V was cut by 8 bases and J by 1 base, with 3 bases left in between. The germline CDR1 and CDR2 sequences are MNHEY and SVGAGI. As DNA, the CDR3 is TGTGCCAGCCTATCTGGAAACACCATATATTTT. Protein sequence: CASLSGNTIYF.